The rows below give T cell receptor beta chains drawn from one sample of a study of T cell repertoires in cytomegalovirus infection. TCRdb passed the reads through MiXCR, listing each CDR3 protein once. This sample yields around 710,000 distinct CDR3 sequences, of which 25% to 30% are seen a single time; roughly 13% belongs to the top ten. No antigens are known for them. Sequenced material: cultured CD8+ T cells from PBMCs, taken from culture after CMV antigen stimulation. These receptors all come from a human donor in good health (CMV status not recorded). Some clones in this sample may be carry-over from other donors' samples. Both conserved end residues are trimmed from each CDR3. A D gene is named only where the DNA matches it firmly. The size entry is marked missing in some rows and otherwise reads once, few, many or a size class.

j_call d_call v_call clone_size cdr3_aa
TRBJ2-3 TRBD2 TRBV7-9 NA ASSGTSGEGTDTQY
TRBJ1-1 NA TRBV19 few ASSIGPGAPEAF
TRBJ2-1 NA TRBV24-1 NA ATSGGRGTEQF
TRBJ2-3 NA TRBV5-6 NA ASSLEGSWYTDTQY
TRBJ2-5 NA TRBV6-1 few ASSPRDAQIQETQY
TRBJ2-7 NA TRBV7-9 NA ASSLGGGGRSEQY
TRBJ2-1 NA TRBV12-3/TRBV12-4 few ASSFGLAGSYNEQF
TRBJ1-1 NA TRBV25-1 many ASSESLNTEAF
TRBJ2-4 NA TRBV9 NA ASSVMALSKNIQY
TRBJ1-5 NA TRBV7-6 NA ASSFGAPPNQPQH
TRBJ1-3 NA TRBV29-1 NA SVVWEGNTIY
TRBJ2-3 NA TRBV10-3 few AISEVDSKAPDTQY
TRBJ1-1 NA TRBV4-3 few ASSSNPGVYEAF
TRBJ1-4 NA TRBV10-3 NA AIKAEGWNEKLF
TRBJ2-3 NA TRBV2 NA ATKEAGSTDTQY
TRBJ2-1 NA TRBV2 few ASSVTGGGHNEQF
TRBJ1-6 TRBD1 TRBV20-1 NA SARVETGGSPLH
TRBJ1-1 NA TRBV7-9 many ASSSGLNTEAF
TRBJ1-1 NA TRBV11-2 NA ASSSWRTQPLGNTEAF
TRBJ1-5 NA TRBV6-2/TRBV6-3 NA ASSQATGNQPQH
TRBJ1-5 NA TRBV27 NA ASSLNLRNQPQH
TRBJ2-7 TRBD2 TRBV7-9 NA ASRPGTSGGNSYEQY
TRBJ2-5 NA TRBV7-6 few ASSLVGGAAQETQY
TRBJ2-1 NA TRBV6-5 few ASSFPRSEQF
TRBJ1-1 NA TRBV6-8 NA ASSSYGAKDTEAF
TRBJ1-1 NA TRBV19 few ASSMPRQANTEAF
TRBJ2-1 NA TRBV2 once ASNGGNYNEQF
TRBJ2-3 NA TRBV19 few ASSGVATQY
TRBJ1-4 NA TRBV6-5 NA ASGTALEKLF
TRBJ2-2 NA TRBV6-6 NA ASSYSKPIGGGTGELF
TRBJ2-5 NA TRBV4-3 few ASSQERWGTETQY
TRBJ2-2 NA TRBV7-6 many ASSLADTGELF
TRBJ2-3 TRBD1 TRBV4-1 few ASSPTGDIDTQY
TRBJ1-1 NA TRBV7-2 many ASSLEVQMNTEAF
TRBJ1-1 NA TRBV19 NA ASSIDRGMNTEAF
TRBJ2-7 NA TRBV10-3 NA AISLGGRLGTDLSYEQY
TRBJ2-5 TRBD1 TRBV7-6 few ASSLDGSGGETQY
TRBJ1-4 TRBD1 TRBV7-9 few ASSLATGMANEKLF
TRBJ2-7 NA TRBV12-5 few ASGLVKQDYEQY
TRBJ1-5 NA TRBV4-3 NA ASSQDHGGGNQPQH
TRBJ2-3 TRBD2 TRBV19 NA ASIMGRGGGTDTQY
TRBJ1-1 NA TRBV6-1 many AIRGGVGGTEAF